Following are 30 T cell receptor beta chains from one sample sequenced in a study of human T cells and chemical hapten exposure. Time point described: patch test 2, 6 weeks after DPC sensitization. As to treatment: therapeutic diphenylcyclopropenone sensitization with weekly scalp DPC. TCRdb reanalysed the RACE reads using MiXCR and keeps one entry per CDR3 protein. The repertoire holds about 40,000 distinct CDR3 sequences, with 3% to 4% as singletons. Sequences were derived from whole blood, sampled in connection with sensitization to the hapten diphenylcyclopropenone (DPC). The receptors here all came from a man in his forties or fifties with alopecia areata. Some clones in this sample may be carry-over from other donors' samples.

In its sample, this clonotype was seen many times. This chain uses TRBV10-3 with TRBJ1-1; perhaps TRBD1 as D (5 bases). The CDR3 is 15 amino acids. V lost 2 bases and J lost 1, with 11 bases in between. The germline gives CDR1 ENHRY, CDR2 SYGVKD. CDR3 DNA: TGTGCCATCAGTGAGAAAGGACACACGAACACTGAAGCTTTCTTT. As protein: CAISEKGHTNTEAFF.

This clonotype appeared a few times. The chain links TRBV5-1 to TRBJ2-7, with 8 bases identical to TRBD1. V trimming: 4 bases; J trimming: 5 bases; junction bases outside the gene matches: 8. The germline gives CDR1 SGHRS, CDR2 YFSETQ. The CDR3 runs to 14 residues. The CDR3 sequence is CASSLTGVRNEQYF. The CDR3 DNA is TGCGCCAGCAGCCTGACAGGGGTTCGGAACGAGCAGTACTTC.

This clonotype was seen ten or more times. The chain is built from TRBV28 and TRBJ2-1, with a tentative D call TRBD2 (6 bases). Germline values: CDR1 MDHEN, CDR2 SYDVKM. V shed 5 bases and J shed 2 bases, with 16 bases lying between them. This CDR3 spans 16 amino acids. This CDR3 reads CASSPLGERAYNEQFF. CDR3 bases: TGTGCCAGCAGTCCGCTCGGAGAGCGGGCCTACAATGAGCAGTTCTTC.

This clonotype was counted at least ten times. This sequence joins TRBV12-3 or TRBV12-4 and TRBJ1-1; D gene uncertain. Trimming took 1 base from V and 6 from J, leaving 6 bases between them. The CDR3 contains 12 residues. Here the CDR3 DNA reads TGTGCCAGCAGTTTAGTAAGGTCTGAAGCTTTCTTT. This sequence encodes CASSLVRSEAFF.

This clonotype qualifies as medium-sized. The CDR3 DNA is TGTGCCAGTAGCGGGAGGGACACAGATACGCAGTATTTT. Translated: CASSGRDTDTQYF. The chain joins TRBV6-2 or TRBV6-3 to TRBJ2-3; 11 bases are shared with TRBD2. Germline V CDR1 and CDR2: MNHEY, SVGEGT. V shed 9 bases and J 2 bases; nucleotides not matched to a gene: 1. This CDR3 region has 13 residues.

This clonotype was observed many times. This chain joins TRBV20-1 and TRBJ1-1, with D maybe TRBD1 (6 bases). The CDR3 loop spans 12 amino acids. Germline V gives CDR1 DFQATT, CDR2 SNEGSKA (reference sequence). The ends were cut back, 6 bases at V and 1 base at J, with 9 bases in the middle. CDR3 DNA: TGCAGTGCGAGGGACAAGAACACTGAAGCTTTCTTT. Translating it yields CSARDKNTEAFF.

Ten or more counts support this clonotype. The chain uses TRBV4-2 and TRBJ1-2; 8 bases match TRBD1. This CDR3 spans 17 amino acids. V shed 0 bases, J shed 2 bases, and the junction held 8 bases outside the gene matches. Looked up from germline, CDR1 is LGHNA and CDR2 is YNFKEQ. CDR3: CASSQEVGGQENYGYTF. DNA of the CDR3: TGTGCCAGCAGCCAAGAGGTGGGGGGACAGGAGAACTATGGCTACACCTTC.

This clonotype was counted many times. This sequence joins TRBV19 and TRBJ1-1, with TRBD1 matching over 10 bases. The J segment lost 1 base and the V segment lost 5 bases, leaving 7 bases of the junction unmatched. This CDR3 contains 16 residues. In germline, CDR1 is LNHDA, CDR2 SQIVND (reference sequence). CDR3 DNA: TGTGCCAGTAGTGCCCTCCGGACAGGGGGGAACACTGAAGCTTTCTTT. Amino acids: CASSALRTGGNTEAFF.

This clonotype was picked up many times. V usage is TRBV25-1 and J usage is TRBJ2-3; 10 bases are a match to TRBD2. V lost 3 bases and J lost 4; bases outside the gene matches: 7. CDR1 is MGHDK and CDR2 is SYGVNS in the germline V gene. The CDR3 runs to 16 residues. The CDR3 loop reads CASSDWGSGRSDTQYF. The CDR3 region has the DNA TGTGCCAGCAGTGATTGGGGTAGCGGGAGGTCAGATACGCAGTATTTT.

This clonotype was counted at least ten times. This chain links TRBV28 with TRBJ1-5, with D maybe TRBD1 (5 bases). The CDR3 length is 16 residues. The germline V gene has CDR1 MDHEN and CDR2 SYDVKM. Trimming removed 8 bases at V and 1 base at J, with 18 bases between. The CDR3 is CASVGYGGGSNQPQHF. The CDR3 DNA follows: TGTGCCAGCGTGGGCTATGGCGGGGGAAGCAATCAGCCCCAGCATTTT. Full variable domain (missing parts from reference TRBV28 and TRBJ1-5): DVKVTQSSRYLVKRTGEKVFLECVQDMDHENMFWYRQDPGLGLRLIYFSYDVKMKEKGDIPEGYSVSREKKERFSLILESASTNQTSMYLCASVGYGGGSNQPQHFGDGTRLSIL.

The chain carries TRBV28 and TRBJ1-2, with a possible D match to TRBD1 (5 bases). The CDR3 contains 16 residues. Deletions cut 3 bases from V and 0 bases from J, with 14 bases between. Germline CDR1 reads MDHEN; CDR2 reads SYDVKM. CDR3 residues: CASSFSGGVANYGYTF. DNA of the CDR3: TGTGCCAGCAGTTTTTCGGGGGGGGTGGCTAACTATGGCTACACCTTC.

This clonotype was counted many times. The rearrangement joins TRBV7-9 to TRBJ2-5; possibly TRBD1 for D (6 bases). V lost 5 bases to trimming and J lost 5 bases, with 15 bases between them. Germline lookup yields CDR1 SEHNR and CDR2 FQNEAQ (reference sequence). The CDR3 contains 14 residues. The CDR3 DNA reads TGTGCCAGCAGCCTTATGGGCAGGGGCGAGACCCAGTACTTC. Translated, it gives CASSLMGRGETQYF.

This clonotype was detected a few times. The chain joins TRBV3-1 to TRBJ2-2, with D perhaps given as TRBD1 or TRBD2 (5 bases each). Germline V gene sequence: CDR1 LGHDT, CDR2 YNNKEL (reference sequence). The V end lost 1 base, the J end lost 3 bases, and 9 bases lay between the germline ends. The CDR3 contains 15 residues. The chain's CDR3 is CASSQAGPDTGELFF. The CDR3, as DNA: TGTGCCAGCAGCCAAGCGGGGCCGGACACCGGGGAGCTGTTTTTT.

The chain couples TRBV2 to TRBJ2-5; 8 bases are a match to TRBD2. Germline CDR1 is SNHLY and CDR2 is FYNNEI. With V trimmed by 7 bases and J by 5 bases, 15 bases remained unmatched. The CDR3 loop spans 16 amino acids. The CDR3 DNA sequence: TGTGCCAGCAAATCCGGGAGGGCTCACTTGGGGGAGACCCAGTACTTC. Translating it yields CASKSGRAHLGETQYF.

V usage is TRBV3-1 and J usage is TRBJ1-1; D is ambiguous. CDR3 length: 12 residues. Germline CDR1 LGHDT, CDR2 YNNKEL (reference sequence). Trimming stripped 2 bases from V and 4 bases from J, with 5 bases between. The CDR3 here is CASSQSATEAFF. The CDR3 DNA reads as TGTGCCAGCAGCCAATCAGCCACTGAAGCTTTCTTT.

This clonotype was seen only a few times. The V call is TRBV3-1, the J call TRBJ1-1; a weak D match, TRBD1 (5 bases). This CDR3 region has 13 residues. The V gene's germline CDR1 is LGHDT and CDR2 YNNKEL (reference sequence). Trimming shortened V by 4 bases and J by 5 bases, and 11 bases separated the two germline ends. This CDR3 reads CASSPNRRTEAFF. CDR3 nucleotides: TGTGCCAGCAGCCCGAACAGGAGGACTGAAGCTTTCTTT.

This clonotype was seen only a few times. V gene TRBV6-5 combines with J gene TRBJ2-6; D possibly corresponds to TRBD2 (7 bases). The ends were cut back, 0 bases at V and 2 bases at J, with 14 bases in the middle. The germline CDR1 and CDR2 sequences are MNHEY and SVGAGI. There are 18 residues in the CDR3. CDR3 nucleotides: TGTGCCAGCAGTTACTCGGGACGGGGGGCTACTGGGGCCAACGTCCTGACTTTC. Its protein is CASSYSGRGATGANVLTF.

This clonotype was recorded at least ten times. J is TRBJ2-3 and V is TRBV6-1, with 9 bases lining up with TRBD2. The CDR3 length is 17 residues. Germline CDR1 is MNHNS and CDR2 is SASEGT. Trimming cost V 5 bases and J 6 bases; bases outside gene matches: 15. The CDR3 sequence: CASSSIAGAPPTDTQYF. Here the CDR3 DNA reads TGTGCCAGCAGTTCGATAGCGGGAGCTCCCCCCACGGATACGCAGTATTTT.

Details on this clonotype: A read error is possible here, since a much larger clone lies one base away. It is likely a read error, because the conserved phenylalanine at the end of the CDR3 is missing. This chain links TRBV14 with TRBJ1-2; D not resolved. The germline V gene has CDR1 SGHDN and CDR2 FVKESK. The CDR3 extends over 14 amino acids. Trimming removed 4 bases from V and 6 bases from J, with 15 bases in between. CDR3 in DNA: TGTGCCAGCAGCCCGATTCCCACATATGATGGCTACACCTCC. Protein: CASSPIPTYDGYTS.

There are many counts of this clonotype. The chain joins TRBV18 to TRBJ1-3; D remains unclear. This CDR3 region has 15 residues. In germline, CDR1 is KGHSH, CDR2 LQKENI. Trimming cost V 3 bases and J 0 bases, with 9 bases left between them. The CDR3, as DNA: TGTGCCAGCTCACCGGCAGCCAACTCTGGAAACACCATATATTTT. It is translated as CASSPAANSGNTIYF.

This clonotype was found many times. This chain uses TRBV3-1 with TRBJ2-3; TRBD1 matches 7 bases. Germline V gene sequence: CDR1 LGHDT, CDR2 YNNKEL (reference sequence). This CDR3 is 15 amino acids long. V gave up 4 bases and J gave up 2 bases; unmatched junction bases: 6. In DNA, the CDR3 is TGTGCCAGCAGCCCCCGGGACAGCAACACAGATACGCAGTATTTT. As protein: CASSPRDSNTDTQYF.

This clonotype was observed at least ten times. CDR3 DNA: TGTGCCAGCAGCCAAGCAGGGGCTATGTATTCACCCCTCCACTTT. Translated, it gives CASSQAGAMYSPLHF. This rearrangement joins TRBV14 to TRBJ1-6, with D perhaps TRBD1 (6 bases). This CDR3 spans 15 amino acids. Per germline, CDR1 SGHDN and CDR2 FVKESK. The V and J ends lost 1 base and 8 bases respectively, with 12 bases between them.

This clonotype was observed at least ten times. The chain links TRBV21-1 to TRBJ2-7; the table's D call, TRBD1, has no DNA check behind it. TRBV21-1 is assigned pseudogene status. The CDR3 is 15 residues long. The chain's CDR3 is CASSRPDRAPSEQYF. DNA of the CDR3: TGTGCCAGCAGCAGGCCAGACAGGGCACCTAGCGAGCAGTACTTC.

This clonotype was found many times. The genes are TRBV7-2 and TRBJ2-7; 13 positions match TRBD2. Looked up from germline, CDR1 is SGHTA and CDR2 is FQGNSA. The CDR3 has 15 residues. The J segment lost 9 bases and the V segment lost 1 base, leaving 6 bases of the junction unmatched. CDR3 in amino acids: CASSLGTSGSSGQYF. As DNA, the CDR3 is TGTGCCAGCAGCTTAGGGACTAGCGGGAGTTCTGGGCAGTACTTC.

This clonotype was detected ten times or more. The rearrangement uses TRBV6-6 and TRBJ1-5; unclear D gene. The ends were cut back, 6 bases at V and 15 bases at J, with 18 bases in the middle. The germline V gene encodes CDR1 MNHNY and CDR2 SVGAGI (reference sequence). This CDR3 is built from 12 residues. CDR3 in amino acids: CASSSGSRRGHF. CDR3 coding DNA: TGTGCCAGCAGCAGTGGGTCACGTCGAGGGCATTTT.

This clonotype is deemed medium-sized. CDR3 nucleotides: TGTGCCAGCAGCCTACCACCGGACGGAGGCTACACCTACGAGCAGTACTTC. This encodes CASSLPPDGGYTYEQYF. The V and J genes are TRBV7-9 and TRBJ2-7; TRBD2 is a possible D gene (5 bases). V lost 5 bases and J 2 bases, leaving 22 bases between the germline ends. Per germline, CDR1 SEHNR and CDR2 FQNEAQ (reference sequence). The CDR3 has 17 residues.

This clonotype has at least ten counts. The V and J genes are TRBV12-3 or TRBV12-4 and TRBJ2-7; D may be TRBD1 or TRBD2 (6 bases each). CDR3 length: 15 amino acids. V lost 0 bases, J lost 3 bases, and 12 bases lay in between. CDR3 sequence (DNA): TGTGCCAGCAGTTTAGCGGGAGGAGGGGGCTACGAGCAGTACTTC. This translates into CASSLAGGGGYEQYF.

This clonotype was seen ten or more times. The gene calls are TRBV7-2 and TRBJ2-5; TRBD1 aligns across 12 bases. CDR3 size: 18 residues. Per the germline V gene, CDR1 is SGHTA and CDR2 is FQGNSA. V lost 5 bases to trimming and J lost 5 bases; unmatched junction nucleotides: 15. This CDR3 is CASSMKTPGTGGSETQYF. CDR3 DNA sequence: TGTGCCAGCAGCATGAAGACCCCCGGGACAGGGGGCTCGGAGACCCAGTACTTC.

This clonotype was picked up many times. CDR3 in amino acids: CSARVRLAGGLYQETQYF. The CDR3 nucleotides read TGCAGTGCTAGAGTAAGGCTAGCGGGAGGATTGTACCAAGAGACCCAGTACTTC. The V and J genes are TRBV20-1 and TRBJ2-5; 11 positions agree with TRBD2. The length of the CDR3 is 18 residues. The V gene's germline CDR1 is DFQATT and CDR2 SNEGSKA (reference sequence). With 1 base clipped from V and 0 bases from J, the junction kept 10 bases outside the gene matches.

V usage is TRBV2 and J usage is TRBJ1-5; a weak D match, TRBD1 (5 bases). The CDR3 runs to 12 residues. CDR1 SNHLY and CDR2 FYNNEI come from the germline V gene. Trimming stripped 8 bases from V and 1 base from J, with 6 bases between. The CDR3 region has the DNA TGTGCCAGCCGGGGCAGCAATCAGCCCCAGCATTTT. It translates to CASRGSNQPQHF.